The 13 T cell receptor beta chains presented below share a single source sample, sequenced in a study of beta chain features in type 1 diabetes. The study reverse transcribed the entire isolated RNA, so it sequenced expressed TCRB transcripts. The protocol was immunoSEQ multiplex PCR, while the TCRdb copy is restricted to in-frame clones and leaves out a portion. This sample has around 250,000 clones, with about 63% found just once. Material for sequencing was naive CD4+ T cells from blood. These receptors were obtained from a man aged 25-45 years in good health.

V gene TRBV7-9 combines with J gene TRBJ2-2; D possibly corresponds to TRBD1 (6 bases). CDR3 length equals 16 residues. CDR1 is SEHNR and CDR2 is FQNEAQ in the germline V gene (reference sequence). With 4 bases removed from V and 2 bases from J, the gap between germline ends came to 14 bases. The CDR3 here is CASSSQLDSNTGELFF. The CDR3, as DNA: TGTGCCAGCAGCTCACAGTTGGACAGTAACACCGGGGAGCTGTTTTTT.

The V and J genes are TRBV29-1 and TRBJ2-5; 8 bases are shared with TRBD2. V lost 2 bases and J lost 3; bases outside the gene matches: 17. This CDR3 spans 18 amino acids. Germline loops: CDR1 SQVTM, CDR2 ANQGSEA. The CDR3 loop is CSVERAPFGGDSKETQYF. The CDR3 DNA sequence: TGCAGCGTTGAAAGGGCTCCTTTCGGGGGGGACTCCAAAGAGACCCAGTACTTC.

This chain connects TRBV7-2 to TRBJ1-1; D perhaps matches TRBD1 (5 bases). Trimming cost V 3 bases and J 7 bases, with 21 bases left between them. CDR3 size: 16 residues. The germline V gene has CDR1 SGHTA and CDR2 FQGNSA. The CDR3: CASSFHSPDTGGEAFF. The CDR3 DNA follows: TGTGCCAGCAGCTTTCACTCACCAGACACAGGTGGTGAAGCTTTCTTT. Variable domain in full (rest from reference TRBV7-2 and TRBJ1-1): GAGVSQSPSNKVTEKGKDVELRCDPISGHTALYWYRQSLGQGLEFLIYFQGNSAPDKSGLPSDRFSAERTGGSVSTLTIQRTQQEDSAVYLCASSFHSPDTGGEAFFGQGTRLTVV.

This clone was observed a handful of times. The CDR3 loop is CAWERTRGVSETQYF. CDR3 sequence (DNA): TGTGCCTGGGAAAGAACCAGAGGGGTATCAGAGACCCAGTACTTC. The chain has TRBV30 and TRBJ2-5; the D call may be TRBD1 or TRBD2 (5 bases each). CDR1 and CDR2 from the germline V gene are GTSNPN and SVGIG (reference sequence). Trimming pared 5 bases from V and 4 bases from J, leaving 20 bases between. CDR3 length: 15 amino acids.

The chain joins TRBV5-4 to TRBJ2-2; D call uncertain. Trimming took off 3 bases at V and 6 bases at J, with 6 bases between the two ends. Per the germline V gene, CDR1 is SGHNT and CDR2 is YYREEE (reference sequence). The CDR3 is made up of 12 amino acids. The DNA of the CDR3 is TGTGCCAGCAGCTCCCATTCCGGGGAGCTGTTTTTT. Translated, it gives CASSSHSGELFF.

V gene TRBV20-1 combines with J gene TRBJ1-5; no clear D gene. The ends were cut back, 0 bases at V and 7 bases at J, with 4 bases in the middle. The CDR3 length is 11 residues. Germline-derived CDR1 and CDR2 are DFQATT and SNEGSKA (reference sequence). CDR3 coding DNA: TGCAGTGCTAGAGATGGCCAGCCCCAGCATTTT. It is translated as CSARDGQPQHF.

The CDR3 reads CASSEAGPAGANVLTF. Here the CDR3 DNA reads TGTGCCAGCAGTGAAGCCGGGCCTGCTGGGGCCAACGTCCTGACTTTC. The chain is built from TRBV2 and TRBJ2-6; no firm D call. The CDR3 is 16 amino acids. The V end lost 0 bases, the J end lost 2 bases, and 8 bases lay between the germline ends. Looked up from germline, CDR1 is SNHLY and CDR2 is FYNNEI.

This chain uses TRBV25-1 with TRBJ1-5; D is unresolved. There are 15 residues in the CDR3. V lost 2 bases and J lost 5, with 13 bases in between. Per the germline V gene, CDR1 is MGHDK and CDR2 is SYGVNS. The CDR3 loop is CASSERGGGHQPQHF. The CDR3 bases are TGTGCCAGCAGTGAACGCGGAGGAGGCCATCAGCCCCAGCATTTT.

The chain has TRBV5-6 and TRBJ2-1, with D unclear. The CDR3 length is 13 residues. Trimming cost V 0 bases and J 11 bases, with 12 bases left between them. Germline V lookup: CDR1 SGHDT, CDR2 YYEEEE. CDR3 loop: CASSLAVGIQQFF. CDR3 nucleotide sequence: TGTGCCAGCAGCTTGGCCGTGGGCATACAGCAGTTCTTC.

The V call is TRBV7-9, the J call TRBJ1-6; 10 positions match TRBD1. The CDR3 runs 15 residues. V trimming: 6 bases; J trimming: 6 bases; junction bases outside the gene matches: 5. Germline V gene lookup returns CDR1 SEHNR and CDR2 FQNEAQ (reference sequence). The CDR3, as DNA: TGTGCCAGCAGTCCCGGGACAGGGGTTAATTCACCCCTCCACTTT. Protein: CASSPGTGVNSPLHF. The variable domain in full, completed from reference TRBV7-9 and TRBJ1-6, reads DTGVSQNPRHKITKRGQNVTFRCDPISEHNRLYWYRQTLGQGPEFLTYFQNEAQLEKSRLLSDRFSAERPKGSFSTLEIQRTEQGDSAMYLCASSPGTGVNSPLHFGNGTRLTVT.

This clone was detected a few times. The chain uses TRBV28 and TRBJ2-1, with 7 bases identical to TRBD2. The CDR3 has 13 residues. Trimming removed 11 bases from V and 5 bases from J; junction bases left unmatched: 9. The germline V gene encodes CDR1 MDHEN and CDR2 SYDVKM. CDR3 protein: CASRASGNNEQFF. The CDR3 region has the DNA TGTGCCTCGCGGGCTAGCGGAAACAATGAGCAGTTCTTC.

CDR3 residues: CASSLDSNNEQFF. The CDR3 bases are TGTGCCAGCAGCCTCGACAGCAACAATGAGCAGTTCTTC. The rearrangement uses TRBV5-4 and TRBJ2-1, with D maybe TRBD1 (5 bases). Germline V lookup: CDR1 SGHNT, CDR2 YYREEE (reference sequence). With 4 bases removed from V and 5 bases from J, the gap between germline ends came to 10 bases. The CDR3 has 13 amino acids.

DNA for the CDR3: TGTGCCAGCAGCTTAGCTACAGAGCAGTACTTC. Protein product: CASSLATEQYF. The rearrangement uses TRBV7-2 and TRBJ2-7; D ambiguous. The CDR3 is 11 residues long. From germline, CDR1 is SGHTA and CDR2 FQGNSA. V was trimmed by 0 bases and J by 7 bases, leaving 4 bases between them.